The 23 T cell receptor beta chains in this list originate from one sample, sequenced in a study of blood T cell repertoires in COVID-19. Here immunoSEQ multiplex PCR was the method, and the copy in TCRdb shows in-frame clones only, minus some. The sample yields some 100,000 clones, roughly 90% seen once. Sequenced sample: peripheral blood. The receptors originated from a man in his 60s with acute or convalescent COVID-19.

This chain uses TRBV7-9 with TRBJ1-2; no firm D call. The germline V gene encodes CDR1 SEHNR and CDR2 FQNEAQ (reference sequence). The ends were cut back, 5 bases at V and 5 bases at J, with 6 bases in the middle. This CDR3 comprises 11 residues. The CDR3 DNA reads TGTGCCAGCAGCAAAACTTATGGCTACACCTTC. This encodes CASSKTYGYTF.

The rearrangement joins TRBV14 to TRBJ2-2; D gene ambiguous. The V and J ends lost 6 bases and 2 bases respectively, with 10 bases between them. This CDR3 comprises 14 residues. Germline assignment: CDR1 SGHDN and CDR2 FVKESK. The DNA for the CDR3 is TGTGCCAGCAGACCGGGTCCTAACACCGGGGAGCTGTTTTTT. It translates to CASRPGPNTGELFF.

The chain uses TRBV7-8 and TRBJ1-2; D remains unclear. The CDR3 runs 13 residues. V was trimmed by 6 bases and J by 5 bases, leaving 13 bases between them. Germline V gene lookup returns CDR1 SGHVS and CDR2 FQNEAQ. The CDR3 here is CASSVAPFYGYTF. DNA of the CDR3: TGTGCCAGCAGTGTAGCCCCATTTTATGGCTACACCTTC.

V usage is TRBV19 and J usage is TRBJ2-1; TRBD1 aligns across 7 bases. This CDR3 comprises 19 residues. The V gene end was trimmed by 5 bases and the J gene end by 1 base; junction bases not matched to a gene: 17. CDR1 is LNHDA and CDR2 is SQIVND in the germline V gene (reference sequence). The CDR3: CASSPPTALGTVSYNEQFF. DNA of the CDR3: TGTGCCAGTAGTCCCCCGACAGCCCTAGGGACAGTGTCCTACAATGAGCAGTTCTTC. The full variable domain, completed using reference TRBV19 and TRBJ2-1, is DGGITQSPKYLFRKEGQNVTLSCEQNLNHDAMYWYRQDPGQGLRLIYYSQIVNDFQKGDIAEGYSVSREKKESFPLTVTSAQKNPTAFYLCASSPPTALGTVSYNEQFFGPGTRLTVL.

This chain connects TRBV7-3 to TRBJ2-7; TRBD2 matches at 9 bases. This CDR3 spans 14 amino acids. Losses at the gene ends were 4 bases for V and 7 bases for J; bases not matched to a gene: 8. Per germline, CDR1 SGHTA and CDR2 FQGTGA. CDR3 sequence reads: CASSSLAGVGEQYF. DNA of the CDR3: TGTGCCAGCAGCTCCTTAGCGGGAGTGGGTGAGCAGTACTTC.

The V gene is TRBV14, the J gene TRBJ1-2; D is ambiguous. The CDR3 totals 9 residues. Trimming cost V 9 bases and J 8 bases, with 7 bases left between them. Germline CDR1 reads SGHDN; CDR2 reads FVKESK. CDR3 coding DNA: TGTGCCAGACCTAGGGGCTACACCTTC. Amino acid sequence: CARPRGYTF.

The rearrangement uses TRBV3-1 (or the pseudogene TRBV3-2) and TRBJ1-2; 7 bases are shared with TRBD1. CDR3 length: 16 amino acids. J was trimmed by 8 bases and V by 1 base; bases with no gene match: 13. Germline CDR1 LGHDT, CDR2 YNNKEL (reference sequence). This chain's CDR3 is CASSQGGTGEFRGYTF. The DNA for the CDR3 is TGTGCCAGCAGCCAAGGTGGTACAGGGGAGTTTCGGGGCTACACCTTC.

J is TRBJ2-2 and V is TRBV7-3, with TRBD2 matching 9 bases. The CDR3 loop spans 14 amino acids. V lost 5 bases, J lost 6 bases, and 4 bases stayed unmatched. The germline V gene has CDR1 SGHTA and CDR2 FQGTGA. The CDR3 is CASSPGTSSGELFF. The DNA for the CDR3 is TGTGCCAGCAGCCCGGGGACTAGCTCCGGGGAGCTGTTTTTT.

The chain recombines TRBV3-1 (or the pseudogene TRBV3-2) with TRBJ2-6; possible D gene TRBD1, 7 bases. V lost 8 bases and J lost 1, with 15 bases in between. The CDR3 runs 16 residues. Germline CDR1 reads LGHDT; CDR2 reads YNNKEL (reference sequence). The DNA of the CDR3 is TGTGCCAGCTCCAGGGGGGCCCAGTCTGGGGCCAACGTCCTGACTTTC. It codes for CASSRGAQSGANVLTF.

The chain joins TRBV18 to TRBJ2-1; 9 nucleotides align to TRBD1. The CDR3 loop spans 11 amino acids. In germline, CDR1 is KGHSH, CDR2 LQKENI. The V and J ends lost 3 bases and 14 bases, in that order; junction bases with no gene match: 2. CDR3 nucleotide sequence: TGTGCCAGCTCACCGGGGACAGGGAAGTTCTTC. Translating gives CASSPGTGKFF.

CDR3 sequence (DNA): TGTGCCACCAGCAACCCGAAGAGGTTTTCGGAAAGGGAGCAGTACTTC. Its protein is CATSNPKRFSEREQYF. This chain joins TRBV15 and TRBJ2-7; D is uncertain. The V gene lost 4 bases and the J gene lost 7 bases, with 23 bases spanning the gap. CDR3 length: 16 residues. CDR1 LNHNV and CDR2 YYDKDF come from the germline V gene (reference sequence).

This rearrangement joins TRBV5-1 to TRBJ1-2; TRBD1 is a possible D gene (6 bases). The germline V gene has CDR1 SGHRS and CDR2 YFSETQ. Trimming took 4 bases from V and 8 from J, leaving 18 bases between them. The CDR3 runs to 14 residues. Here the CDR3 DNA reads TGCGCCAGCAGCACCCCGACAGGCGCGGAGGGCTACACCTTC. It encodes CASSTPTGAEGYTF.

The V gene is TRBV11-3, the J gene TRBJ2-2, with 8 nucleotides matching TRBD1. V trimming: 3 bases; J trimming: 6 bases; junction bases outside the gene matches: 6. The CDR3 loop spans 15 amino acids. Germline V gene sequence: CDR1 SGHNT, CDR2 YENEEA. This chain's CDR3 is CASSFDRGRAGELFF. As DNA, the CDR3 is TGTGCCAGCAGCTTCGACAGGGGAAGGGCCGGGGAGCTGTTTTTT.

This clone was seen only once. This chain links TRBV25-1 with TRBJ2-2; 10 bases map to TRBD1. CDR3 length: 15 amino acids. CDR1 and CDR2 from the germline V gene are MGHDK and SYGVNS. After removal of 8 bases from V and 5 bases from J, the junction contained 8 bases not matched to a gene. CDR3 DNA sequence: TGTGCCAGCCGCCGACAGGGGGCGGGAACCGGGGAGCTGTTTTTT. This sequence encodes CASRRQGAGTGELFF.

The CDR3 loop reads CASNRGVGYEQYF. In DNA, the CDR3 is TGTGCCAGCAATCGGGGGGTTGGCTACGAGCAGTACTTC. The V gene is TRBV6-5, the J gene TRBJ2-7, with 7 bases matching TRBD2. CDR3 length equals 13 residues. CDR1 is MNHEY and CDR2 is SVGAGI in the germline V gene. The V segment lost 7 bases and the J segment 3 bases; nucleotides outside the gene matches: 6.

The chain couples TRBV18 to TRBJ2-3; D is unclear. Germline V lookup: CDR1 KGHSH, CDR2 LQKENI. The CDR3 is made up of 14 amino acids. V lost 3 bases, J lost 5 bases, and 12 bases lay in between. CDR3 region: CASSPLFQIDTQYF. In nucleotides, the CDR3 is TGTGCCAGCTCACCCCTGTTCCAGATAGATACGCAGTATTTT.

Written as DNA, the CDR3 is TGTGCCAGCAGTAAGGGACAGAGGACTGAAGCTTTCTTT. Residues: CASSKGQRTEAFF. This chain joins TRBV6-5 and TRBJ1-1; 7 bases agree with TRBD1. CDR1 is MNHEY and CDR2 is SVGAGI in the germline V gene. This CDR3 spans 13 amino acids. Trimming removed 5 bases from V and 5 bases from J; junction bases left unmatched: 5.

The CDR3 is CASSSTGGAGIQYF. The CDR3 region has the DNA TGTGCCAGTAGTTCCACAGGGGGCGCGGGCATTCAGTACTTC. This chain links TRBV19 with TRBJ2-4; 9 positions agree with TRBD1. Per the germline V gene, CDR1 is LNHDA and CDR2 is SQIVND (reference sequence). V dropped 5 bases and J dropped 9; count of bases not matched to a gene: 8. This CDR3 has 14 amino acids. Drawing the rest from reference TRBV19 and TRBJ2-4, the complete variable domain is DGGITQSPKYLFRKEGQNVTLSCEQNLNHDAMYWYRQDPGQGLRLIYYSQIVNDFQKGDIAEGYSVSREKKESFPLTVTSAQKNPTAFYLCASSSTGGAGIQYFGAGTRLSVL.

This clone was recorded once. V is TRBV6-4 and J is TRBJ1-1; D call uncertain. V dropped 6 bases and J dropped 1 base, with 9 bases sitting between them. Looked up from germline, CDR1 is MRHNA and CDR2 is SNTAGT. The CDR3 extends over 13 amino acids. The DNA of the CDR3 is TGTGCCAGCAGCATGTCTACGAACACTGAAGCTTTCTTT. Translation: CASSMSTNTEAFF.

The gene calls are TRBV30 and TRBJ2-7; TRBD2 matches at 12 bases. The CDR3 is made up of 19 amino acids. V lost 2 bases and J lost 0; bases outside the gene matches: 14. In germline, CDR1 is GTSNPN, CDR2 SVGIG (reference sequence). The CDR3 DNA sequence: TGTGCCTGGAGTTCCGGGGCTAGCGGGAGGGCCAGGGGCTCCTACGAGCAGTACTTC. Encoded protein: CAWSSGASGRARGSYEQYF.

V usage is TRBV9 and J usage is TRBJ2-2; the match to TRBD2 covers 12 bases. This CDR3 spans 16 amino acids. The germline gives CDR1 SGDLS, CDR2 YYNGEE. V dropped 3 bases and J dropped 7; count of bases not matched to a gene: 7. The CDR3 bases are TGTGCCAGCAGCGGAACTAGCGGGAGGATTGGCGGGGAGCTGTTTTTT. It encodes CASSGTSGRIGGELFF.

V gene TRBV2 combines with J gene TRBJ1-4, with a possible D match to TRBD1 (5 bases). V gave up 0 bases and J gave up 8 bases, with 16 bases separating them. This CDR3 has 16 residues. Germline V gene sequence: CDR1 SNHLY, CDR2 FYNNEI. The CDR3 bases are TGTGCCAGCAGTGAAGCGCTTAGGGGCTTTGGAGAAAAACTGTTTTTT. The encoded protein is CASSEALRGFGEKLFF.

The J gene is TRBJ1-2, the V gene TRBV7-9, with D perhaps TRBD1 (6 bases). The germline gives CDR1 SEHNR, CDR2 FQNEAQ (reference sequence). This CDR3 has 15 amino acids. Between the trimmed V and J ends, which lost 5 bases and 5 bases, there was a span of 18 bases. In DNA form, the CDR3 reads TGTGCCAGCAGCCCCCTCCAGGGGCTGGGGTATGGCTACACCTTC. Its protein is CASSPLQGLGYGYTF.